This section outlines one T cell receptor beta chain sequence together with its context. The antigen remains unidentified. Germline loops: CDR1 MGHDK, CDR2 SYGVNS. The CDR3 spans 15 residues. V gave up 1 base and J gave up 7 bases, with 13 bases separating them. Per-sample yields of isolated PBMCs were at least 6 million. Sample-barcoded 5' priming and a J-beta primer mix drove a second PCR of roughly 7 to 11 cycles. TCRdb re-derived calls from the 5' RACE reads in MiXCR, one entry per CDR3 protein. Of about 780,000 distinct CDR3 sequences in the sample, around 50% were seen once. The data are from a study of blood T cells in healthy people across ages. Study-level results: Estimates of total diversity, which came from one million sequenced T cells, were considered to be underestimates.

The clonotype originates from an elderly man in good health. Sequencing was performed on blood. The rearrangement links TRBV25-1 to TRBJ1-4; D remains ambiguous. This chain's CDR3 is CASSESMPVGEKLFF. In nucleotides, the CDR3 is TGTGCCAGCAGTGAATCGATGCCTGTCGGTGAAAAACTGTTTTTT.